This T cell receptor beta chain was profiled in a study of human T cells and chemical hapten exposure. Turning to the study itself: An approximately 2 cm by approximately 2 cm inner upper arm patch received 2% DPC for sensitization. Patch tests put 0.01% DPC on the upper back, read at 6 days.

In its sample, this clonotype was seen many times. Germline CDR1 and CDR2: MNHNS and SASEGT. Trimming cost V 9 bases and J 8 bases, with 13 bases left between them. CDR3 size: 11 residues. TCRdb ran MiXCR on the RACE reads and lists one entry per CDR3 protein. The profile shows over 70,000 distinct CDR3 sequences, 8.5% of them singletons. Time point described: patch test 2, 6 weeks after DPC sensitization. Indicated treatment: therapeutic diphenylcyclopropenone sensitization with weekly scalp DPC. Alopecia patients, 18 to 70 years old and DPC-suitable, served as donors. The authors extracted total RNA from unfractionated whole blood.

Material: whole blood, obtained in connection with sensitization to the hapten diphenylcyclopropenone (DPC). The J gene is TRBJ1-2, the V gene TRBV6-1, with D maybe TRBD1 (5 bases). This clonotype originated in a woman aged 45-65 years with alopecia areata. Some clones in this sample may be carry-over from other donors' samples. CDR3 sequence: CASLADRGYTF. Written as DNA, the CDR3 is TGTGCCAGTCTCGCCGACAGAGGCTACACCTTC.